This TCR beta chain was recorded in a study of cytomegalovirus exposure and HLA in healthy donors (dated by TCRdb to 2015 to 2018). General notes on the study: According to an earlier analysis of a few hundred of the donors, about 190 million T cells yielded 117 million unique TCR beta sequences and about 300 Gb of sequence data. Five DR-DQ haplotypes were handled as single units for association and clustering, since linkage in the cohort was strong. The genetic ancestry cluster associated with self-reported Caucasian donors included approximately 85% of the approximately 400 genotyped donors. Typing coverage differed by locus: A, B, C, DRB1 and DQB1 were typed in about 629-640 donors, DQA1 in approximately 520, DPA1 in nearly 610, and DPB1 in roughly 470. An early release covering about 600 HLA-typed donors comprised roughly 300 gigabases of sequencing data and around 85 million unique TCR sequences. In a later analysis, previously published TCR beta repertoires from about 670 donors were re-analyzed and high-resolution HLA genotyping was added so that TCR occurrence patterns could be studied. An earlier analysis of several hundred of the donors applied high-throughput TCR beta sequencing to assess whether each TCR beta V gene segment acted as functional or pseudogenic. A separate validation cohort of over 95 different subjects was used in addition to the 666-subject first cohort. Among approximately 370 genotyped donors of the cohort, an average of roughly 230,000 unique TCR beta nucleotide sequences was sequenced per donor, of which 15% to 20% were non-productive. The aim of the study was to test whether cataloging public T cell receptors could identify signatures of past pathogen exposure. Both class I and class II loci were covered by HLA typing, at four-digit resolution. Donor age, sex, ethnicity and CMV serostatus were collected together with the repertoire data. A later genetic analysis took genome-wide SNP genotypes for about three fifths of the roughly 700 donors and used that subset as a discovery cohort. The study combined high-throughput TCR immunosequencing, statistical association of individual TCRs with disease status, and machine learning to predict cytomegalovirus infection status. The T cell repertoires of around 730 subjects were profiled by immunosequencing and related to cytomegalovirus serostatus. All discovery cohort repertoires had been generated using a single sequencing platform. Rather than drawing on any new phenotypic data, the later analysis identified candidate immune exposures from TCR beta sequences and the way those sequences occurred across donors.

Measured from the cysteine to the phenylalanine, the CDR3 is 15 residues long. Only the CDR3 DNA stays, 45 bases, in frame from base 1. The junction shows trimming of 2 bases on V and 1 base on J, plus 11 bases between the germline ends. CDR1 MNHEY and CDR2 SVGAGI were looked up in the germline V gene. Libraries were prepared through the immunoSEQ multiplex PCR assay. The multiplex PCR relied on a mix of 60 forward primers for TCR Vbeta segments and 13 reverse primers for TCR Jbeta segments. The CDR3 region of rearranged TCR beta genes was amplified from genomic DNA by a multiplex PCR assay. The amplified TCR beta libraries were sequenced on the Illumina HiSeq System as 87-base-pair reads. The original pipeline was this. A later analysis counted about 80 million unique TCR beta chains across the approximately 700 repertoires, and some 12 million of these chains were shared by at least two donors. To remove PCR and sequencing errors, raw reads were error-corrected and collapsed into unique sequences using a nearest-neighbor algorithm that merged closely related sequences. Alignment of CDR3 sequences to IMGT reference sequences was used to assign V, D and J gene segments. Each retained sequence needed at least a six-nucleotide match to both a V gene segment and a J gene segment. Rearrangements were called productive when the CDR3 lacked stop codons and stayed in frame with V and J; all others were non-productive. CDR3 was defined according to IMGT convention as the region running from the second conserved V-encoded cysteine to the conserved J-encoded phenylalanine. The earlier analysis of some 580 of the donors excluded any sequence lacking an unambiguous match to a single V gene segment. In an earlier analysis of some 590 of the donors, V segments were called functional above 56.7% productive rearrangements and were called segregating when the between-donor standard deviation exceeded 5%. To diagnose cytomegalovirus status from the catalog of TCR beta chain sequences, a statistical classification framework was built. In a later analysis, TCR nucleotide sequences were compared against IMGT/GENE-DB human TR gene sequences so that V and J genes could be assigned. Using the TCRdist pipeline, a later analysis assigned CDR3 sequences along with most-parsimonious VDJ recombination scenarios. A later analysis defined each TCR beta chain by its CDR3 amino acid sequence plus V-gene family, and excluded reads lacking a unique V-gene family. To address suspected cross-contamination and a sequencing artifact, a later analysis removed roughly 580 highly shared, low-generation-probability nucleotide sequences. For each public chain, a later analysis derived a clonal expansion index from normalized ranks of inferred template counts within each repertoire. In a later analysis, generation probabilities were computed with a VDJ recombination model fitted to out-of-frame rearrangements, and the resulting probabilities were checked against IGoR. Hypergeometric tests were used in a later analysis to score TCR-TCR, TCR-HLA and TCR-CMV co-occurrence, with a repertoire-size bias correction applied to the TCR pairs. In a later analysis, false discovery rates were estimated by permuting HLA or CMV assignments 20 times. In a later analysis, co-occurring TCRs were grouped with DBSCAN, and TCRdist sequence similarity was added when clustering was performed within HLA-allele-positive subsets. Co-occurrence clustering excluded repertoires with fewer than 30,000 or more than 120,000 public chains, plus five with anomalous nucleotide sharing. TCRdb re-hosts the immuneACCESS table, in-frame sequences only. Its copies lack some clones; in the studies checked, an unresolved V gene accounts for under half of them, and the cause for the rest is not known. V and J calls and clone size are copied from that table; D and trimming were computed from the DNA. The sample table contains approximately 150,000 clones; only one count was recorded for roughly 80% of them. The leading ten clones occupy about 11% of the sample.

Remarks on this clone: The specificity of this receptor is unknown. The sample holds no much larger clone one base away, and base qualities are not on file.

Points the paper makes about the study in general: For the cohort, immune exposure information was limited to CMV serostatus. A total of around 150 TCR beta chains were listed by the study as associated with cytomegalovirus. Most TCR sequences were observed very rarely across donors, whereas some public TCRs were present in many individuals. In a later analysis, some 18,000 TCR beta sequences were associated with specific HLA alleles at a false discovery rate of 0.05. Sequencing depth was assumed to be roughly uniform across donors in the presence/absence analyses, though that assumption may not hold. A cluster of highly shared sequence variants was judged likely to be a technical artifact of the sequencing pipeline. The classifier was reported to diagnose cytomegalovirus status with high specificity and sensitivity in both the original and validation cohorts. Several of the top co-occurrence clusters appeared to be linked to parvovirus B19, influenza, CMV and Epstein-Barr virus, according to a later analysis. Because HLA typing was missing for some donors at each locus, association tests included only the typed subset. In an earlier analysis of fewer than 750 of the donors, most TCR beta V segments were observed in productive rearrangements about 87% or about 30% of the time, broadly matching IMGT annotations. Some IMGT-functional V segments, including TRBV6-2 and TRBV6-3, could not be distinguished by the 87-base-pair reads and were therefore excluded. In a later analysis, HLA-associated TCR beta chains showed more clonal expansion and lower generation probabilities than non-associated chains that were equally common. Compared with the approximately 720-donor mean, donors in an Asian-associated ancestry cluster had fewer N-insertions in productive TCRs, according to a later genetic analysis. A later analysis found that TCR association rates varied across HLA loci, with DRB1 alleles showing the most associated TCRs and HLA-C alleles the fewest. A later genetic analysis associated a missense DCLRE1C variant with V-gene and J-gene trimming of TCR beta chains, and an independent cohort replicated the association. Only TCR beta chains were sequenced in this cohort, and the absence of alpha or paired-chain data limited detectable features. A later analysis found that most CMV-associated TCR beta chains appeared HLA-restricted, with HLA associations seemingly driven largely by CMV exposure. Strong co-occurrence of HLA alleles, especially DR and DQ, made assigning TCR associations to individual alleles difficult. Linkage disequilibrium might explain the correlated functional status among segregating V segments, but an unknown experimental factor could not be excluded. In vitro tests confirmed that a few of the cytomegalovirus-associated TCR beta chains recognize cytomegalovirus antigens. A further reported finding was that TCR beta sequences accurately predicted the HLA-A and HLA-B alleles for most subjects in the first cohort. Seventeen rarely observed V segments, including chromosome 9 orphons, were excluded from the earlier analysis of about 500 of the donors because counts were too low. According to the authors, the approach could potentially be generalized to other disease states and immunological phenotypes.

The cohort consisted of hundreds of healthy bone marrow donors. Cohort members were all nominally healthy when sampled, although unrecorded immune exposures were likely present. The donor was CMV seropositive and was included in the group of 250 to 300 seropositive cohort members. A peripheral blood sample was collected from each donor, and TCR beta sequencing was performed on peripheral blood mononuclear cells. The Qiagen DNeasy Blood Extraction Kit was used to extract genomic DNA from the blood cell samples. This sequence was found in a man aged 18 to 29 in good health and CMV-seropositive. The sample taken for sequencing was PBMCs. Rearrangement joined TRBV6-5 to TRBJ1-2; the D segment could be TRBD1, given 5 matching bases. This receptor has the CDR3 CASSYTGLVNYGYTF. The DNA reads TGTGCCAGCAGTTACACGGGACTCGTTAACTATGGCTACACCTTC.